This TCR beta chain appears in the sequencing data of a study of T cells in tuberculosis. Overall study context: This South African cohort compared adolescents with or without latent tuberculosis against adults with active tuberculosis.

Study results and limitations: The TCR-beta difference was not significant; alpha differences partly reflected length.

In this sample, this clone turned up once. What it recognizes is unknown. TCRdb's copy holds only in-frame clones and misses some; the assay was immunoSEQ multiplex PCR. The top ten clones hold roughly 2% of a sample with roughly 33,000 clones, roughly nine tenths of them seen once. The specimen sequenced was PBMCs. This receptor was obtained from a donor aged 5 to 30 with latent tuberculosis or without tuberculosis infection.

The CDR3 coding sequence is TGTGCCAGCTCTTTCGGGACAGGGGGCAATCAGCCCCAGCATTTT. Translated, it gives CASSFGTGGNQPQHF. This chain uses TRBV18 with TRBJ1-5; TRBD1 matches at 10 bases. CDR3 length equals 15 residues. The germline gives CDR1 KGHSH, CDR2 LQKENI. Losses at the gene ends were 6 bases for V and 2 bases for J; bases not matched to a gene: 4. Looking up the rest from reference TRBV18 and TRBJ1-5 gives the full variable domain: NAGVMQNPRHLVRRRGQEARLRCSPMKGHSHVYWYRQLPEEGLKFMVYLQKENIIDESGMPKERFSAEFPKEGPSILRIQQVVRGDSAAYFCASSFGTGGNQPQHFGDGTRLSIL.